This T cell receptor beta chain was recovered during a study of cytomegalovirus exposure and HLA in healthy donors. The V gene lost 3 bases and the J gene lost 2 bases, with 8 bases spanning the gap. Germline V lookup: CDR1 GTSNPN, CDR2 SVGIG (reference sequence). The CDR3 runs to 13 residues. The study's findings and limits: The tendency of first-cohort TCR clusters to co-occur in the roughly 120 validation repertoires was identified by a subsequent analysis.

As to this clone: Its cognate antigen is unknown.

The donors were members of the validation cohort comprising about 120 subjects, separate from the roughly 690-subject first cohort. Sequencing used immunoSEQ multiplex PCR; TCRdb keeps in-frame clones, though not all of them. The sample lists 150,000 to 200,000 clones; approximately 86% were seen once. The sequenced sample was PBMCs. The TCR comes from a man younger than 35 in good health and CMV-seropositive. The chain is built from TRBV30 and TRBJ1-5, with D possibly matching TRBD1 (5 bases). The CDR3 region is CAWRSRGNQPQHF. CDR3 sequence (DNA): TGTGCCTGGAGATCCAGGGGCAATCAGCCCCAGCATTTT.